What follows is one TCR beta chain and its context. Its antigen remains unidentified. Being one base from a much bigger clone, this may be a read error. The V segment lost 6 bases and the J segment 0 bases; nucleotides outside the gene matches: 5. Per germline, CDR1 GTSNPN and CDR2 SVGIG (reference sequence). The length of the CDR3 is 14 residues. These data originate in a study of T cells in Graves' hyperthyroidism and ophthalmopathy. Study overall: Peripheral blood was secured at the point of initial diagnosis, before any treatment.

Study-level findings and limits: Ophthalmopathy was distinguished from stable hyperthyroidism by 13 V-J signatures. Ophthalmopathy was predicted by the model a median of roughly 6 months ahead of onset.

Template material for amplifying TCR beta CDR3 regions consisted of RNA transcripts. During a first-round RT-PCR of the TCR CDR3, the HTBI primer set was used. TCRdb reanalysed the multiplex PCR reads using MiXCR and keeps one entry per CDR3 protein. The sample consists of 390,000 or so distinct CDR3 sequences, 14% to 15% of them appearing once. The chain couples TRBV30 to TRBJ2-7; 10 nucleotides align to TRBD1. What was sequenced was blood. This sequence was found in a man in his late teens or twenties with Graves' ophthalmopathy. This CDR3 reads CACLGQGGSYEQYF. In nucleotides, the CDR3 is TGTGCCTGCCTTGGACAGGGGGGCTCCTACGAGCAGTACTTC.